A single sample gave rise to the 20 T cell receptor beta chains below, sequenced in a study of T cell responses to AZD1222 COVID-19 vaccine. The protocol was immunoSEQ multiplex PCR, while the TCRdb copy is restricted to in-frame clones and leaves out a portion. Among about 100,000 clones, roughly 89% were seen once, and the ten largest hold 3% to 4%. The sample in question was peripheral blood, obtained on day 0 of AZD1222 vaccination. These receptors all stem from an adult in good health.

The V gene is TRBV3-1 (or the pseudogene TRBV3-2), the J gene TRBJ1-2, with TRBD1 as a possible D gene (5 bases). Germline V CDR1 and CDR2: LGHDT, YNNKEL (reference sequence). The CDR3 extends over 12 amino acids. The germline V and J ends were trimmed by 4 bases and 9 bases, with 12 bases remaining between them. CDR3 residues: CASSLKQARYTF. The CDR3 coding sequence is TGTGCCAGCAGCCTCAAACAGGCTCGCTACACCTTC.

With regard to this clone: In the same sample, other DNA sequences code for this CDR3. J is TRBJ2-2 and V is TRBV7-9; weak D call: TRBD2 (6 bases). V shed 3 bases and J shed 8 bases, with 7 bases lying between them. The CDR3 extends over 12 amino acids. Germline V CDR1 and CDR2: SEHNR, FQNEAQ (reference sequence). CDR3 sequence: CASSFSGGELFF. The CDR3 DNA reads TGTGCCAGCAGCTTCAGCGGGGGGGAGCTGTTTTTT.

The J gene is TRBJ1-2, the V gene TRBV4-3; 8 bases map to TRBD1. Germline trimming cut 2 bases from V and 4 bases from J; bases unmatched to any gene: 9. The CDR3 runs 16 residues. Germline V lookup: CDR1 LGHNA, CDR2 YSLEER. CDR3 bases: TGCGCCAGCAGCCAATCGGACAGGGCCTTCGCCTATGGCTACACCTTC. It codes for CASSQSDRAFAYGYTF.

This chain joins TRBV10-3 and TRBJ2-7; 8 bases fit TRBD1. Trimming took 11 bases from V and 2 from J; bases not matched to a gene: 8. Germline V lookup: CDR1 ENHRY, CDR2 SYGVKD. This CDR3 spans 13 amino acids. In DNA form, the CDR3 reads TGTGCCGTCTCCGGGACAGGAACCTACGAGCAGTACTTC. It codes for CAVSGTGTYEQYF.

V gene TRBV18 combines with J gene TRBJ2-3, with D uncertain. Germline assignment: CDR1 KGHSH and CDR2 LQKENI. CDR3 size: 12 residues. Trimming shortened V by 3 bases and J by 5 bases, and 6 bases separated the two germline ends. The CDR3 loop is CASSPWEDTQYF. The CDR3 DNA reads TGTGCCAGCTCACCCTGGGAAGATACGCAGTATTTT. The full variable domain, rest sourced from reference TRBV18 and TRBJ2-3, is NAGVMQNPRHLVRRRGQEARLRCSPMKGHSHVYWYRQLPEEGLKFMVYLQKENIIDESGMPKERFSAEFPKEGPSILRIQQVVRGDSAAYFCASSPWEDTQYFGPGTRLTVL.

The chain recombines TRBV2 with TRBJ2-7, with a weak D call TRBD1 (7 bases). Trimming left V 8 bases short and J 3 bases short, with 11 bases between. Germline values: CDR1 SNHLY, CDR2 FYNNEI. The CDR3 runs to 12 residues. CDR3 residues: CASAGQIYEQYF. The CDR3 DNA follows: TGTGCCAGCGCGGGACAGATCTACGAGCAGTACTTC. The full variable domain, with the rest looked up from reference TRBV2 and TRBJ2-7, is EPEVTQTPSHQVTQMGQEVILRCVPISNHLYFYWYRQILGQKVEFLVSFYNNEISEKSEIFDDQFSVERPDGSNFTLKIRSTKLEDSAMYFCASAGQIYEQYFGPGTRLTVT.

The chain couples TRBV10-3 to TRBJ2-7; 9 nucleotides line up with TRBD1. There are 14 residues in the CDR3. The germline CDR1 and CDR2 sequences are ENHRY and SYGVKD. The junction had 2 bases not matched to a gene; V was cut back by 2 bases and J by 3 bases. The CDR3 spells CAISEGQGNYEQYF. CDR3 DNA sequence: TGTGCCATCAGTGAGGGACAGGGGAACTACGAGCAGTACTTC.

The chain joins TRBV18 to TRBJ1-6; D gene ambiguous. This CDR3 comprises 14 residues. V lost 3 bases to trimming and J lost 9 bases, with 12 bases between them. Germline CDR1 is KGHSH and CDR2 is LQKENI. The CDR3, as DNA: TGTGCCAGCTCACCGGTTCGAGAAGCTTCACCCCTCCACTTT. It codes for CASSPVREASPLHF.

This rearrangement joins TRBV18 to TRBJ1-3, with D maybe TRBD1 (6 bases). CDR3 length: 15 residues. Trimming left V 2 bases short and J 0 bases short, with 8 bases between. Germline CDR1 and CDR2: KGHSH and LQKENI. CDR3 DNA: TGTGCCAGCTCACCAGGACAGCTCTCTGGAAACACCATATATTTT. It is translated as CASSPGQLSGNTIYF.

This chain connects TRBV5-1 to TRBJ2-2, with D perhaps matching TRBD1 or TRBD2 (5 bases each). The CDR3 has 16 amino acids. Germline V gives CDR1 SGHRS, CDR2 YFSETQ. V was cut by 0 bases and J by 1 base, with 10 bases left in between. The CDR3 DNA reads as TGCGCCAGCAGCTTGGCCGGGACGCTGAACACCGGGGAGCTGTTTTTT. Its translation: CASSLAGTLNTGELFF.

The rearrangement links TRBV18 to TRBJ1-2; TRBD1 matches 10 bases. The V segment lost 3 bases and the J segment 4 bases; nucleotides outside the gene matches: 8. The CDR3 totals 16 residues. The germline V gene encodes CDR1 KGHSH and CDR2 LQKENI. The CDR3: CASSPQTGGEVYGYTF. The DNA for the CDR3 is TGTGCCAGCTCACCCCAGACAGGGGGCGAGGTCTATGGCTACACCTTC.

This rearrangement joins TRBV5-1 to TRBJ1-4; tentatively, D is TRBD1 (5 bases). CDR3 length equals 13 residues. Germline values: CDR1 SGHRS, CDR2 YFSETQ. V was cut by 5 bases and J by 7 bases, with 12 bases left in between. CDR3 nucleotide sequence: TGCGCCAGCAGGTTCTTAAGGGGTGAAAAACTGTTTTTT. It translates to CASRFLRGEKLFF.

V is TRBV5-1 and J is TRBJ2-3; 10 positions match TRBD2. CDR1 and CDR2 from the germline V gene are SGHRS and YFSETQ. The length of the CDR3 is 17 residues. The V gene end was trimmed by 2 bases and the J gene end by 2 bases; junction bases not matched to a gene: 8. This CDR3 is CASSLIIAGGYTDTQYF. The CDR3 DNA reads as TGCGCCAGCAGCTTAATTATAGCGGGGGGCTACACAGATACGCAGTATTTT. Combining the CDR3 with reference TRBV5-1 and TRBJ2-3 gives the whole variable domain KAGVTQTPRYLIKTRGQQVTLSCSPISGHRSVSWYQQTPGQGLQFLFEYFSETQRNKGNFPGRFSGRQFSNSRSEMNVSTLELGDSALYLCASSLIIAGGYTDTQYFGPGTRLTVL.

The V gene is TRBV5-1, the J gene TRBJ2-2; 7 positions agree with TRBD1. The CDR3 sequence is 16 residues long. Germline CDR1 is SGHRS and CDR2 is YFSETQ. Losses at the gene ends were 4 bases for V and 5 bases for J; bases not matched to a gene: 11. The CDR3 spells CASSLTTGALTGELFF. The CDR3 bases are TGCGCCAGCAGCCTTACAACAGGGGCGTTAACCGGGGAGCTGTTTTTT.

The chain joins TRBV29-1 to TRBJ1-2; a weak D match, TRBD1 (6 bases). V dropped 3 bases and J dropped 4 bases, with 9 bases sitting between them. The CDR3 has 12 amino acids. Germline V lookup: CDR1 SQVTM, CDR2 ANQGSEA. Here the CDR3 reads CSVDQGSYGYTF. CDR3 DNA sequence: TGCAGCGTTGATCAGGGGTCCTATGGCTACACCTTC.

This clone occurred many times. V is TRBV4-3 and J is TRBJ2-7; D call uncertain. Trimming pared 0 bases from V and 6 bases from J, leaving 15 bases between. Germline V gene lookup returns CDR1 LGHNA and CDR2 YSLEER. The CDR3 is 15 amino acids. CDR3 region: CASSQDSLGRLEQYF. CDR3 coding DNA: TGCGCCAGCAGCCAAGATAGTCTGGGCAGGCTCGAGCAGTACTTC.

The rearrangement links TRBV5-4 to TRBJ2-5; D is possibly TRBD1 (6 bases). This CDR3 contains 15 residues. CDR1 is SGHNT and CDR2 is YYREEE in the germline V gene (reference sequence). Trimming took 4 bases from V and 2 from J, leaving 15 bases between them. CDR3 sequence: CASSGPIQGQETQYF. CDR3 nucleotide sequence: TGTGCCAGCAGCGGACCGATTCAGGGGCAAGAGACCCAGTACTTC.

This chain joins TRBV2 and TRBJ1-6; D perhaps matches TRBD1 (5 bases). Trimming cost V 4 bases and J 12 bases, with 13 bases left between them. Germline assignment: CDR1 SNHLY and CDR2 FYNNEI. This CDR3 is built from 13 residues. CDR3: CASSASSRGPLHF. CDR3 coding DNA: TGTGCCAGCAGTGCTAGCTCGAGGGGACCCCTCCACTTT. Using reference TRBV2 and TRBJ1-6 for the parts outside the CDR3, the full variable domain is EPEVTQTPSHQVTQMGQEVILRCVPISNHLYFYWYRQILGQKVEFLVSFYNNEISEKSEIFDDQFSVERPDGSNFTLKIRSTKLEDSAMYFCASSASSRGPLHFGNGTRLTVT.

This clone was detected once. The chain combines TRBV9 with TRBJ2-1; the D gene is possibly TRBD2 (6 bases). With 4 bases removed from V and 6 bases from J, the gap between germline ends came to 20 bases. From germline, CDR1 is SGDLS and CDR2 YYNGEE. The CDR3 is 16 amino acids. CDR3 nucleotides: TGTGCCAGCAGCCCGCGGACTACCCAAGGGCGCAATGAGCAGTTCTTC. Amino acid sequence: CASSPRTTQGRNEQFF. The whole variable domain, remainder taken from reference TRBV9 and TRBJ2-1, is DSGVTQTPKHLITATGQRVTLRCSPRSGDLSVYWYQQSLDQGLQFLIQYYNGEERAKGNILERFSAQQFPDLHSELNLSSLELGDSALYFCASSPRTTQGRNEQFFGPGTRLTVL.

This sequence joins TRBV19 and TRBJ1-1, with a possible D match to TRBD1 (5 bases). This CDR3 has 13 amino acids. Trimming shortened V by 1 base and J by 6 bases, and 9 bases separated the two germline ends. Germline CDR1 and CDR2: LNHDA and SQIVND (reference sequence). Here the CDR3 reads CASSIGQYAEAFF. CDR3 bases: TGTGCCAGTAGTATAGGACAGTACGCTGAAGCTTTCTTT.